The 14 T cell receptor beta chains presented below share a single source sample, sequenced in a study of multiple sclerosis patients with progressive multifocal leukoencephalopathy. Profiling relied on immunoSEQ multiplex PCR, and the TCRdb table lists in-frame clones only, not all of them. This sample has 25,000 to 35,000 clones, with about 88% found just once. This sample's time point: time of PML onset. This specimen was PBMCs, taken from a patient treated with natalizumab. The receptors here all came from a human donor with progressive multifocal leukoencephalopathy.

The V call is TRBV5-1, the J call TRBJ1-1; 7 bases map to TRBD1. CDR1 is SGHRS and CDR2 is YFSETQ in the germline V gene. The CDR3 consists of 16 residues. Losses at the gene ends were 5 bases for V and 1 base for J; bases not matched to a gene: 11. The CDR3 sequence: CASSWTGLKKNTEAFF. The CDR3 DNA sequence: TGCGCCAGCAGTTGGACAGGACTAAAAAAGAACACTGAAGCTTTCTTT.

This chain links TRBV19 with TRBJ1-2; D may be TRBD1 (6 bases). The V gene lost 3 bases and the J gene lost 0 bases, with 11 bases spanning the gap. Germline-derived CDR1 and CDR2 are LNHDA and SQIVND (reference sequence). The CDR3 is made up of 15 amino acids. CDR3 nucleotide sequence: TGTGCCAGTAGTATCACAGGGTACTCTAACTATGGCTACACCTTC. Its translation: CASSITGYSNYGYTF.

A few counts support this clone. The chain recombines TRBV9 with TRBJ2-1; TRBD2 aligns across 11 bases. This CDR3 has 15 amino acids. Germline CDR1 reads SGDLS; CDR2 reads YYNGEE. V trimming: 0 bases; J trimming: 12 bases; junction bases outside the gene matches: 8. CDR3 protein: CASSVDTSGSRRQFF. In DNA form, the CDR3 reads TGTGCCAGCAGCGTAGATACTAGCGGGAGTCGACGGCAGTTCTTC.

This clone was detected once. This chain links TRBV7-2 with TRBJ2-1; 9 bases line up with TRBD1. This CDR3 spans 14 amino acids. Germline V gene lookup returns CDR1 SGHTA and CDR2 FQGNSA. V was clipped by 5 bases and J by 6 bases; unmatched bases: 5. CDR3 coding DNA: TGTGCCAGCAGCCAACAGGGGGCGAGCAATGAGCAGTTCTTC. This sequence encodes CASSQQGASNEQFF. Based on the CDR3 plus reference TRBV7-2 and TRBJ2-1, the full variable domain is GAGVSQSPSNKVTEKGKDVELRCDPISGHTALYWYRQSLGQGLEFLIYFQGNSAPDKSGLPSDRFSAERTGGSVSTLTIQRTQQEDSAVYLCASSQQGASNEQFFGPGTRLTVL.

This clone was counted only a few times. This rearrangement joins TRBV7-2 to TRBJ2-3; D is undetermined. The CDR3 is 15 residues long. Germline V gene data show CDR1 as SGHTA and CDR2 as FQGNSA. Trimming stripped 5 bases from V and 6 bases from J, with 18 bases between. The CDR3 nucleotides are TGTGCCAGCAGCCAGACTCCCATCTGGGCGGATACGCAGTATTTT. Residues: CASSQTPIWADTQYF.

With respect to this clone: Distinct nucleotide sequences in the sample also encode this CDR3. The chain carries TRBV19 and TRBJ1-5, with D possibly matching TRBD1 (5 bases). The CDR3 runs to 12 residues. Germline-derived CDR1 and CDR2 are LNHDA and SQIVND (reference sequence). V lost 6 bases and J 7 bases, leaving 10 bases between the germline ends. The CDR3 region has the DNA TGTGCCAGTAGGGGGGGGTGGCAGCCCCAGCATTTT. It is translated as CASRGGWQPQHF.

The chain couples TRBV5-1 to TRBJ2-5; D gene unclear. The CDR3 is 12 amino acids. Looked up from germline, CDR1 is SGHRS and CDR2 is YFSETQ. Trimming took 1 base from V and 11 from J, leaving 12 bases between them. CDR3 in amino acids: CASSLPTSQQYF. For the CDR3, the DNA is TGCGCCAGCAGCTTGCCAACGTCCCAGCAGTACTTC. The full variable domain, completed using reference TRBV5-1 and TRBJ2-5, is KAGVTQTPRYLIKTRGQQVTLSCSPISGHRSVSWYQQTPGQGLQFLFEYFSETQRNKGNFPGRFSGRQFSNSRSEMNVSTLELGDSALYLCASSLPTSQQYFGPGTRLLVL.

The CDR3 protein is CASSVGLAGETYEQYF. DNA for the CDR3: TGTGCCAGCAGCGTGGGACTAGCGGGAGAGACCTACGAGCAGTACTTC. This rearrangement joins TRBV9 to TRBJ2-7; TRBD2 matches at 14 bases. The CDR3 covers 16 residues. V lost 2 bases to trimming and J lost 2 bases; unmatched junction nucleotides: 3. Germline-derived CDR1 and CDR2 are SGDLS and YYNGEE. Full variable domain (missing parts from reference TRBV9 and TRBJ2-7): DSGVTQTPKHLITATGQRVTLRCSPRSGDLSVYWYQQSLDQGLQFLIQYYNGEERAKGNILERFSAQQFPDLHSELNLSSLELGDSALYFCASSVGLAGETYEQYFGPGTRLTVT.

The chain uses TRBV29-1 and TRBJ1-4; a weak D match, TRBD1 (6 bases). CDR1 is SQVTM and CDR2 is ANQGSEA in the germline V gene. The CDR3 is made up of 12 amino acids. The CDR3 region has the DNA TGCAGTGTTTGGGGGGCAGATGAAAAACTGTTTTTT. Amino acid sequence: CSVWGADEKLFF.

This chain joins TRBV28 and TRBJ1-5; no clear D. The CDR3 is 12 amino acids. The V end was cut by 5 bases, the J end by 4 bases, with 6 bases between. Germline V CDR1 and CDR2: MDHEN, SYDVKM. The CDR3 DNA is TGTGCCAGCAGTCGGAGAAATCAGCCCCAGCATTTT. As protein: CASSRRNQPQHF.

This clone showed up just once. V usage is TRBV20-1 and J usage is TRBJ2-3; no clear D gene. Germline V CDR1 and CDR2: DFQATT, SNEGSKA (reference sequence). This CDR3 contains 11 residues. CDR3 coding DNA: TGCAGCCCCGGGAGCACAGATACGCAGTATTTT. Amino acid sequence: CSPGSTDTQYF.

This rearrangement joins TRBV4-1 to TRBJ1-4; D gene uncertain. Between the trimmed V and J ends, which lost 6 bases and 0 bases, there was a span of 11 bases. CDR1 and CDR2 from the germline V gene are MGHRA and YSYEKL. The CDR3 is 15 residues long. CDR3 sequence reads: CASRDQPATNEKLFF. CDR3 nucleotides: TGCGCCAGCAGGGACCAACCCGCAACTAATGAAAAACTGTTTTTT.

Here the CDR3 DNA reads TGTGCCAGCAGCTTTGTAGCGGGAGGGTACAATGAGCAGTTCTTC. Its protein is CASSFVAGGYNEQFF. The chain carries TRBV7-2 and TRBJ2-1; 11 nucleotides line up with TRBD2. Trimming at V came to 3 bases and at J to 4 bases, leaving 2 bases not matched to a gene. This CDR3 comprises 15 residues. From germline, CDR1 is SGHTA and CDR2 FQGNSA.

The CDR3 here is CASSLFGNTGELFF. The CDR3 DNA reads as TGTGCCAGCAGCTTATTTGGAAACACCGGGGAGCTGTTTTTT. This sequence joins TRBV7-2 and TRBJ2-2; D not certain. Germline-derived CDR1 and CDR2 are SGHTA and FQGNSA. This CDR3 has 14 amino acids. V was shortened by 2 bases and J by 2 bases, with 6 bases between the two germline ends.